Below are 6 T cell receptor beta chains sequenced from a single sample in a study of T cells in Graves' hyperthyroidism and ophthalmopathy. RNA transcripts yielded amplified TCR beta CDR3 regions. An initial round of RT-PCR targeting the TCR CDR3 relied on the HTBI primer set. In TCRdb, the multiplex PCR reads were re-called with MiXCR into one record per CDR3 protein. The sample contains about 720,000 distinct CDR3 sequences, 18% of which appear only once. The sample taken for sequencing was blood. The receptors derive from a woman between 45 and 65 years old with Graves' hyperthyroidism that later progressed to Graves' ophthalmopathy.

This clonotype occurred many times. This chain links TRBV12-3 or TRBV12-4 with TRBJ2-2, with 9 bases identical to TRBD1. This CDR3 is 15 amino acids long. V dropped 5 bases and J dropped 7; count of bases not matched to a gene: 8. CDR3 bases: TGTGCCAGCAGTCCCGGGACAGGGTTTGTCGGGGAGCTGTTTTTT. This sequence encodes CASSPGTGFVGELFF.

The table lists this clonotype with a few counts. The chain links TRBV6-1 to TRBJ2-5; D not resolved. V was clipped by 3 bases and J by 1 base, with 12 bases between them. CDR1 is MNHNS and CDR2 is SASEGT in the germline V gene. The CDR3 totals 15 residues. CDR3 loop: CASSDPGRFQETQYF. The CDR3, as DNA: TGTGCCAGCAGTGACCCGGGTCGGTTCCAAGAGACCCAGTACTTC.

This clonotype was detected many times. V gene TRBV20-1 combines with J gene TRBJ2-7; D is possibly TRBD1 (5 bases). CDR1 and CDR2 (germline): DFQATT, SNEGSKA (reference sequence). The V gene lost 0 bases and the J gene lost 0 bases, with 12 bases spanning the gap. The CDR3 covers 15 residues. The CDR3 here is CSARDRQMNSYEQYF. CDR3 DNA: TGCAGTGCTAGAGATAGACAGATGAACTCCTACGAGCAGTACTTC.

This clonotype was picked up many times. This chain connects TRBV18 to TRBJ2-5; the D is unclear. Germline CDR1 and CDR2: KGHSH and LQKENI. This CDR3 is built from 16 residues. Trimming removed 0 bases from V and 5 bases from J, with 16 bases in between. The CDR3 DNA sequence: TGTGCCAGCTCACCACCCGGCGGAATGTCCCGGGAGACCCAGTACTTC. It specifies CASSPPGGMSRETQYF.

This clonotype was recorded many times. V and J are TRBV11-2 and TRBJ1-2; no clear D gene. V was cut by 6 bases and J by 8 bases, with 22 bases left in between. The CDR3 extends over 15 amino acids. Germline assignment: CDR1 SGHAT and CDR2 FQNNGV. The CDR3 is CASRQSFRYPWGYTF. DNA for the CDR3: TGTGCCAGCAGACAAAGCTTCAGATACCCTTGGGGCTACACCTTC.

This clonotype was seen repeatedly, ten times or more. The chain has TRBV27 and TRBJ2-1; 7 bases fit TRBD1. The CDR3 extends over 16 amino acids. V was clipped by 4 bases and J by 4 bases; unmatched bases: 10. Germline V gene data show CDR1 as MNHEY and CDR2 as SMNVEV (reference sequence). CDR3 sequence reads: CASSSDRTGSYNEQFF. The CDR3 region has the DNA TGTGCCAGCAGTTCCGACCGGACAGGATCATACAATGAGCAGTTCTTC.